This T cell receptor beta chain was identified in a study of T-cell memory formation after mild COVID-19. Whole-study findings and limits: Later expanders leaned CD4+, whereas day 15 to 85 contracting clones were balanced CD4/CD8. The finding that pre-infection memory included some responding clones suggested that cross-reactive memory joined.

The CDR3 sequence is 14 residues long. From germline, CDR1 is MNHEY and CDR2 SMNVEV (reference sequence). The V end was cut by 5 bases, the J end by 5 bases, with 15 bases between. As regards this clonotype: Its target is unknown.

TCRdb re-derived calls from the 5' RACE reads in MiXCR, one entry per CDR3 protein. The profile shows just under 350,000 distinct CDR3 sequences, roughly 13% of them singletons. Sequenced material: PBMCs or a T cell subset sorted from them (not recorded which). This rearrangement joins TRBV27 to TRBJ2-5, with D perhaps TRBD1 (6 bases). The receptor was derived from a man aged 18 to 30 who had mild COVID-19 (a few samples of this study predate the infection). Cell type and time point are not known. CDR3 protein: CASSRYRASETQYF. The CDR3 nucleotides are TGTGCCAGCAGTCGATACAGGGCTTCGGAGACCCAGTACTTC.